The 17 T cell receptor beta chains below come from one sample, sequenced in a study of T cell responses to AZD1222 COVID-19 vaccine. TCRdb keeps only in-frame clones here, not all; method: immunoSEQ multiplex PCR. The data show roughly 100,000 clones, roughly 84% seen once. The specimen comprised peripheral blood, sampled on day 0 of AZD1222 vaccination. These receptors originate from an adult in good health.

The chain links TRBV30 to TRBJ2-2; no reliable D call. CDR1 and CDR2 (germline): GTSNPN, SVGIG (reference sequence). The CDR3 is 14 amino acids. Trimming cost V 0 bases and J 6 bases, with 11 bases left between them. In DNA form, the CDR3 reads TGTGCCTGGAGTGTGGATTTGGTCGCCGGGGAGCTGTTTTTT. Encoded protein: CAWSVDLVAGELFF.

There are a few counts of this clone. This chain connects TRBV12-3 or TRBV12-4 to TRBJ2-1, with TRBD2 matching over 7 bases. The CDR3 is made up of 13 amino acids. Trimming cost V 8 bases and J 7 bases; bases outside gene matches: 8. In nucleotides, the CDR3 is TGTGCCAGCGGGAATTGGGGGGGGAATGAGCAGTTCTTC. As protein: CASGNWGGNEQFF.

The chain uses TRBV19 and TRBJ1-5; no clear D. V gave up 0 bases and J gave up 5 bases, with 5 bases separating them. This CDR3 has 13 residues. Per the germline V gene, CDR1 is LNHDA and CDR2 is SQIVND (reference sequence). CDR3 protein: CASSIDTDQPQHF. The CDR3, as DNA: TGTGCCAGTAGTATAGATACAGATCAGCCCCAGCATTTT.

This chain joins TRBV29-1 and TRBJ2-5; 9 bases are shared with TRBD1. V was pared by 3 bases and J by 4 bases, with 6 bases of the junction left unmatched. The CDR3 consists of 14 residues. CDR1 is SQVTM and CDR2 is ANQGSEA in the germline V gene. CDR3 nucleotides: TGCAGCGTTGATCGGACAGGGGTTGGAGAGACCCAGTACTTC. Amino acid sequence: CSVDRTGVGETQYF.

The chain is built from TRBV28 and TRBJ2-7; the D is unclear. The CDR3 length is 13 residues. CDR1 and CDR2 from the germline V gene are MDHEN and SYDVKM. Trimming cost V 7 bases and J 5 bases, with 15 bases left between them. This CDR3 reads CASTFPERDEQYF. The CDR3 coding sequence is TGTGCCAGCACCTTTCCAGAACGGGACGAGCAGTACTTC.

The chain uses TRBV27 and TRBJ2-1, with no clear D. CDR1 MNHEY and CDR2 SMNVEV come from the germline V gene (reference sequence). V was shortened by 5 bases and J by 4 bases, with 9 bases between the two germline ends. This CDR3 has 13 residues. The CDR3 protein is CASSPTRYNEQFF. DNA for the CDR3: TGTGCCAGCAGTCCGACCAGGTACAATGAGCAGTTCTTC.

This chain joins TRBV27 and TRBJ1-6; TRBD1 agrees at 7 bases. Losses at the gene ends were 11 bases for V and 0 bases for J; bases not matched to a gene: 16. CDR3 length: 18 residues. Germline V gene sequence: CDR1 MNHEY, CDR2 SMNVEV (reference sequence). The CDR3 loop reads CASGADRAGGSYNSPLHF. CDR3 DNA: TGTGCCTCTGGGGCTGACAGGGCAGGTGGCTCCTATAATTCACCCCTCCACTTT.

The rearrangement joins TRBV11-3 to TRBJ1-2; no firm D call. This CDR3 comprises 14 residues. Germline CDR1 SGHNT, CDR2 YENEEA. Trimming left V 0 bases short and J 4 bases short, with 9 bases between. CDR3 nucleotide sequence: TGTGCCAGCAGCTTAGATGGCGGGGTCTATGGCTACACCTTC. Translating gives CASSLDGGVYGYTF.

The V gene is TRBV29-1, the J gene TRBJ2-7; D is possibly TRBD1 (6 bases). There are 11 residues in the CDR3. Germline CDR1 reads SQVTM; CDR2 reads ANQGSEA. Trimming cost V 6 bases and J 4 bases, with 10 bases left between them. The CDR3 spells CSVGTGYEQYF. The CDR3 DNA sequence: TGCAGCGTAGGAACAGGGTACGAGCAGTACTTC.

This clone has at least ten counts. V is TRBV28 and J is TRBJ2-7; D perhaps matches TRBD1 (7 bases). This CDR3 is built from 14 residues. Germline lookup yields CDR1 MDHEN and CDR2 SYDVKM. Trimming shortened V by 8 bases and J by 3 bases, and 17 bases separated the two germline ends. CDR3 residues: CASGGTVPGYEQYF. CDR3 nucleotides: TGTGCCAGCGGAGGGACAGTGCCGGGCTACGAGCAGTACTTC. Variable domain in full (rest from reference TRBV28 and TRBJ2-7): DVKVTQSSRYLVKRTGEKVFLECVQDMDHENMFWYRQDPGLGLRLIYFSYDVKMKEKGDIPEGYSVSREKKERFSLILESASTNQTSMYLCASGGTVPGYEQYFGPGTRLTVT.

The genes are TRBV18 and TRBJ1-6, with D maybe TRBD1 (5 bases). Trimming left V 4 bases short and J 10 bases short, with 11 bases between. Germline CDR1 KGHSH, CDR2 LQKENI. CDR3 length equals 13 residues. In nucleotides, the CDR3 is TGTGCCAGCTCACAGCGGGGCGACTCACCCCTCCACTTT. It codes for CASSQRGDSPLHF. Together with reference TRBV18 and TRBJ1-6, the CDR3 gives the full variable domain: NAGVMQNPRHLVRRRGQEARLRCSPMKGHSHVYWYRQLPEEGLKFMVYLQKENIIDESGMPKERFSAEFPKEGPSILRIQQVVRGDSAAYFCASSQRGDSPLHFGNGTRLTVT.

This sequence joins TRBV27 and TRBJ1-5; no definite D call. The V gene lost 2 bases and the J gene lost 3 bases, with 8 bases spanning the gap. This CDR3 is 14 amino acids long. CDR1 and CDR2 (germline): MNHEY, SMNVEV (reference sequence). CDR3 in amino acids: CASSLEGPNQPQHF. In DNA, the CDR3 is TGTGCCAGCAGTTTAGAGGGTCCCAATCAGCCCCAGCATTTT.

The chain is built from TRBV27 and TRBJ2-7; no firm D call. The CDR3 contains 14 residues. Germline V lookup: CDR1 MNHEY, CDR2 SMNVEV (reference sequence). V gave up 5 bases and J gave up 1 base, with 12 bases separating them. CDR3 nucleotides: TGTGCCAGCAGTCCGAGGACGGTATCCTACGAGCAGTACTTC. Translating it yields CASSPRTVSYEQYF.

This chain uses TRBV28 with TRBJ2-3; tentatively, D is TRBD1 (5 bases). This CDR3 is built from 15 residues. The germline V gene has CDR1 MDHEN and CDR2 SYDVKM. V dropped 2 bases and J dropped 2 bases, with 11 bases sitting between them. Written as DNA, the CDR3 is TGTGCCAGCAGTTTAGTAGGGGCGACCACAGATACGCAGTATTTT. Its translation is CASSLVGATTDTQYF.

The chain joins TRBV11-2 to TRBJ2-1, with D possibly TRBD2 on 7 matching bases. V lost 5 bases, J lost 7 bases, and 27 bases lay in between. The CDR3 sequence is 18 residues long. CDR1 is SGHAT and CDR2 is FQNNGV in the germline V gene. The CDR3 sequence is CASSREERYGTQRNEQFF. The CDR3 bases are TGTGCCAGCAGCCGGGAGGAAAGGTATGGGACACAACGGAATGAGCAGTTCTTC.

The J gene is TRBJ1-6, the V gene TRBV14; possibly TRBD1 for D (5 bases). The CDR3 has 16 residues. Per the germline V gene, CDR1 is SGHDN and CDR2 is FVKESK. V lost 1 base to trimming and J lost 3 bases, with 10 bases between them. The DNA for the CDR3 is TGTGCCAGCAGCCAAGGGCAGGGTTTCTATAATTCACCCCTCCACTTT. It yields the protein CASSQGQGFYNSPLHF. Full variable domain (missing parts from reference TRBV14 and TRBJ1-6): EAGVTQFPSHSVIEKGQTVTLRCDPISGHDNLYWYRRVMGKEIKFLLHFVKESKQDESGMPNNRFLAERTGGTYSTLKVQPAELEDSGVYFCASSQGQGFYNSPLHFGNGTRLTVT.

This chain connects TRBV9 to TRBJ1-3; maybe TRBD1 (6 bases). Germline V lookup: CDR1 SGDLS, CDR2 YYNGEE. V was cut by 7 bases and J by 4 bases, with 18 bases left in between. This CDR3 contains 15 residues. The CDR3, as DNA: TGTGCCAGCGCGGGGAGGGGGACGGAAGGAAACACCATATATTTT. It yields the protein CASAGRGTEGNTIYF.